This T cell receptor beta chain was recovered during a study of shared clonotypes between healthy human individuals. CD8 cells regarded as naive lacked CD45RO, were positively chosen for CCR7, and omitted terminally differentiated effector memory CD45RA+ cells. Remarks on this clone: Its target is unknown.

Regarding the study as a whole: In several donors, around 5% of naive CD4 clonotypes appeared in common. A generally larger estimated richness was seen in naive subsets than in memory subsets.

This CDR3 is built from 15 residues. V gave up 2 bases and J gave up 3 bases, with 14 bases separating them. CDR1 and CDR2 from the germline V gene are MNHEY and SMNVEV (reference sequence). The repertoire was sequenced with immunoSEQ multiplex PCR; TCRdb's copy has only in-frame clones and lacks some. Found here are more than 2 million clones, about 95% of them singletons; the top ten hold 1.1%. The sequencing input was naive CD8+ T cells sorted from blood. The receptor was derived from a man aged 18 to 30 in good health. The chain combines TRBV27 with TRBJ2-7; unclear D gene. The CDR3, as DNA: TGTGCCAGCAGTTTAAGTGCACCGATCGACTACGAGCAGTACTTC. Protein product: CASSLSAPIDYEQYF.